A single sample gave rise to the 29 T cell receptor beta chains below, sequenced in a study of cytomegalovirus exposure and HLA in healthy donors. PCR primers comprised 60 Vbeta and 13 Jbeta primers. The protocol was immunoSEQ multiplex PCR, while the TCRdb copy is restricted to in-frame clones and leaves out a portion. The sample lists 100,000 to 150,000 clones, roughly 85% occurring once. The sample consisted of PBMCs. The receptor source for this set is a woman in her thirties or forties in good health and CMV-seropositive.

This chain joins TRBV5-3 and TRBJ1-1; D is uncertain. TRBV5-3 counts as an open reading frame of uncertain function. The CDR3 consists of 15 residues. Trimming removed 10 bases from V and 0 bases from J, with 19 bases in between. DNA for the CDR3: TGTGCCCGAATCGCGCCCGGGATCTTGAACACTGAAGCTTTCTTT. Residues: CARIAPGILNTEAFF.

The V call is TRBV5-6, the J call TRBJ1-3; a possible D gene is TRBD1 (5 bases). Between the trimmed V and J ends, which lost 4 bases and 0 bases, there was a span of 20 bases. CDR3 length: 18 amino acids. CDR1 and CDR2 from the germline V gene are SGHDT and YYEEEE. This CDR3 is CASSRPGELRLSGNTIYF. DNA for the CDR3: TGTGCCAGCAGCCGACCGGGGGAACTTCGACTCTCTGGAAACACCATATATTTT.

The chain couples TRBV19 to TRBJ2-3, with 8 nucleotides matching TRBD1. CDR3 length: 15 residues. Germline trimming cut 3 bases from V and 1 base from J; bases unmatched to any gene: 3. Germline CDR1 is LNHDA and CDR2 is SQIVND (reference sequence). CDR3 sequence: CASSIAGGGTDTQYF. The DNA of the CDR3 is TGTGCCAGTAGTATTGCAGGGGGCGGCACAGATACGCAGTATTTT.

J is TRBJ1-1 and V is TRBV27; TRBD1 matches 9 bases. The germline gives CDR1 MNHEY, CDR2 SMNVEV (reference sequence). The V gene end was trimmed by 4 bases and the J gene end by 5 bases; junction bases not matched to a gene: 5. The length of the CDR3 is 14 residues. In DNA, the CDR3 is TGTGCCAGCAGTTACGGACAGGGGAGGACTGAAGCTTTCTTT. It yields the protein CASSYGQGRTEAFF.

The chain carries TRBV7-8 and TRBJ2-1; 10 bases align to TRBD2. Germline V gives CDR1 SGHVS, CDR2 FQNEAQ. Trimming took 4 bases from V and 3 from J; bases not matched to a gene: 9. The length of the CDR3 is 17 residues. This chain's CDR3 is CASSSTSWTSGYNEQFF. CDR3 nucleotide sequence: TGTGCCAGCAGCTCGACTTCGTGGACTAGCGGCTACAATGAGCAGTTCTTC.

The CDR3 here is CASSVGSGNQPQHF. The CDR3 nucleotides are TGTGCCAGCAGCGTAGGGAGCGGCAATCAGCCCCAGCATTTT. V gene TRBV9 combines with J gene TRBJ1-5, with D hard to call. Trimming took 0 bases from V and 2 from J, leaving 6 bases between them. This CDR3 has 14 residues. Germline V lookup: CDR1 SGDLS, CDR2 YYNGEE.

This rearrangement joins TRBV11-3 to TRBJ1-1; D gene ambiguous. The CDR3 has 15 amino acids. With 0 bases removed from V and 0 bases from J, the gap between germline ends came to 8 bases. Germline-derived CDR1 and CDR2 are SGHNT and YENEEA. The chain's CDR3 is CASSLEEGLNTEAFF. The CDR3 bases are TGTGCCAGCAGCTTAGAGGAGGGCCTGAACACTGAAGCTTTCTTT.

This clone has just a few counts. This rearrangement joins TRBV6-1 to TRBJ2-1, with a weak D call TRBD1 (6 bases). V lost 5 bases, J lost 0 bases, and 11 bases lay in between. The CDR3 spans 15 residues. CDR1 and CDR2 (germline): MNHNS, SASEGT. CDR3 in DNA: TGTGCCAGCAGTTCACAGGGTGGCTCCTACAATGAGCAGTTCTTC. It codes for CASSSQGGSYNEQFF.

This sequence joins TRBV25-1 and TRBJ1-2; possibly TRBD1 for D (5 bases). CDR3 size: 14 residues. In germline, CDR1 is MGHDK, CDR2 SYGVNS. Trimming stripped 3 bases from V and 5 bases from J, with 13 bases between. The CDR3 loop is CASSEFSQGYGYTF. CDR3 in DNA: TGTGCCAGCAGTGAGTTTAGTCAGGGTTATGGCTACACCTTC.

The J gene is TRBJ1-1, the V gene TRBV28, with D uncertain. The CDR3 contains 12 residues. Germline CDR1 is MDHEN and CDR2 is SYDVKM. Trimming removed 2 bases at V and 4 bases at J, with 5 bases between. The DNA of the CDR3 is TGTGCCAGCAGTTTAACGGGCACTGAAGCTTTCTTT. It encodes CASSLTGTEAFF.

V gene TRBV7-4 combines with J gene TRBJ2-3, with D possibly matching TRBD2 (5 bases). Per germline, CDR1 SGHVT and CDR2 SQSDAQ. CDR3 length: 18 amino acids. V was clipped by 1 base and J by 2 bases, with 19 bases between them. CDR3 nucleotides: TGTGCCAGCAGCTTAGAAGTTTTGATGGCTAGCCCCACAGATACGCAGTATTTT. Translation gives CASSLEVLMASPTDTQYF.

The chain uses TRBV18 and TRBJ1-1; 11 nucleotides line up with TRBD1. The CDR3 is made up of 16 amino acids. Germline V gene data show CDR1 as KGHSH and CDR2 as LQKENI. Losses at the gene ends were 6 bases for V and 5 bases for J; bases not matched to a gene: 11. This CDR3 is CASSTGQGALGTEAFF. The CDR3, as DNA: TGTGCCAGCTCCACCGGACAGGGGGCACTGGGGACTGAAGCTTTCTTT.

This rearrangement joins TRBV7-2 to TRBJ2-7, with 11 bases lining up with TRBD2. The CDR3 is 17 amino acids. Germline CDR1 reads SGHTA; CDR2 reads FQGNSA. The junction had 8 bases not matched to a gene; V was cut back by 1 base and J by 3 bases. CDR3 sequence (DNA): TGTGCCAGCAGCTTAGGACTAGCGGGATCTTCTTTCTACGAGCAGTACTTC. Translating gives CASSLGLAGSSFYEQYF.

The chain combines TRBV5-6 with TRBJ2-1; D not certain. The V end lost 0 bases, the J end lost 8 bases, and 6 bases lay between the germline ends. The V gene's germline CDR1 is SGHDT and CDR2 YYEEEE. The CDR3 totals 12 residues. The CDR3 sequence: CASSLGWHEQFF. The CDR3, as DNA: TGTGCCAGCAGCTTGGGGTGGCATGAGCAGTTCTTC.

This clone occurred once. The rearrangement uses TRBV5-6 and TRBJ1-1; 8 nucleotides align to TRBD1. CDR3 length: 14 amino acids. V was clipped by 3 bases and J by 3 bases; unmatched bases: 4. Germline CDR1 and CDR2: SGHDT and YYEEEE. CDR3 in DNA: TGTGCCAGCAGCTCCAGGACAGGGCACACTGAAGCTTTCTTT. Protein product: CASSSRTGHTEAFF. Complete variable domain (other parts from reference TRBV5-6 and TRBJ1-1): DAGVTQSPTHLIKTRGQQVTLRCSPKSGHDTVSWYQQALGQGPQFIFQYYEEEERQRGNFPDRFSGHQFPNYSSELNVNALLLGDSALYLCASSSRTGHTEAFFGQGTRLTVV.

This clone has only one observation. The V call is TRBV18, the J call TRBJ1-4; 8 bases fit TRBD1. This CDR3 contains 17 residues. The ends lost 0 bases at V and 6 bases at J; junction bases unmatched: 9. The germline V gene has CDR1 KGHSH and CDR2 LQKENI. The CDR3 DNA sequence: TGTGCCAGCTCACCACCGTTTCTTGGACAGGGCGATGAAAAACTGTTTTTT. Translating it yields CASSPPFLGQGDEKLFF.

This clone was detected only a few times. The chain's CDR3 is CASSLAGSGANVLTF. The CDR3 DNA follows: TGTGCCAGCAGTTTGGCGGGTTCTGGGGCCAACGTCCTGACTTTC. The chain combines TRBV28 with TRBJ2-6, with a weak D call TRBD2 (5 bases). The CDR3 runs 15 residues. V lost 3 bases, J lost 1 base, and 7 bases lay in between. Germline V gene data show CDR1 as MDHEN and CDR2 as SYDVKM.

CDR3 loop: CASSEQGGTGELFF. CDR3 DNA: TGTGCCAGCAGCGAACAGGGGGGAACCGGGGAGCTGTTTTTT. The chain recombines TRBV7-9 with TRBJ2-2; 8 nucleotides match TRBD1. V lost 5 bases, J lost 5 bases, and 4 bases stayed unmatched. Germline V gene data show CDR1 as SEHNR and CDR2 as FQNEAQ (reference sequence). This CDR3 has 14 residues.

DNA for the CDR3: TGTGCCAGCAGTGAAGGGGTGGGCTACTCTGGAAACACCATATATTTT. Amino acid sequence: CASSEGVGYSGNTIYF. V usage is TRBV6-1 and J usage is TRBJ1-3; D gene uncertain. Trimming cost V 1 base and J 0 bases, with 10 bases left between them. This CDR3 region has 16 residues. Germline V CDR1 and CDR2: MNHNS, SASEGT.

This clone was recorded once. This CDR3 reads CASRTHEAGEIETQYF. CDR3 DNA: TGTGCCAGCAGGACCCATGAAGCGGGAGAGATCGAGACCCAGTACTTC. The chain recombines TRBV6-4 with TRBJ2-5; 8 bases map to TRBD2. The germline V gene has CDR1 MRHNA and CDR2 SNTAGT. J lost 5 bases, V lost 6 bases, and 14 bases had no gene match. The CDR3 contains 16 residues.

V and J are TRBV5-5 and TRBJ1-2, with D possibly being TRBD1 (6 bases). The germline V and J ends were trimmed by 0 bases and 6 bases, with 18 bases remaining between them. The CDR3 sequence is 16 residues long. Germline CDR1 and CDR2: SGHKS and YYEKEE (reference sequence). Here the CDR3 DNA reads TGTGCCAGCAGCTTGGGTGAGATGGCAGGGGCCGATGGCTACACCTTC. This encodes CASSLGEMAGADGYTF.

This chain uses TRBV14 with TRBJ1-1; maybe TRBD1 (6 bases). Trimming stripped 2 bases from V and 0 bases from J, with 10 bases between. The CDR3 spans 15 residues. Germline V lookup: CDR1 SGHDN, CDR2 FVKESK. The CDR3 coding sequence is TGTGCCAGCAGCCAAATAACAGGGTTGAACACTGAAGCTTTCTTT. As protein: CASSQITGLNTEAFF.

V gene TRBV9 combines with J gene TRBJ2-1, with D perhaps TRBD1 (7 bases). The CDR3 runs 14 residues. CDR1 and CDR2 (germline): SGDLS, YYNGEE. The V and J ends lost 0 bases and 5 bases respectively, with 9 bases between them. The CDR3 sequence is CASSVAGGHNEQFF. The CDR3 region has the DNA TGTGCCAGCAGCGTAGCAGGGGGGCACAATGAGCAGTTCTTC.

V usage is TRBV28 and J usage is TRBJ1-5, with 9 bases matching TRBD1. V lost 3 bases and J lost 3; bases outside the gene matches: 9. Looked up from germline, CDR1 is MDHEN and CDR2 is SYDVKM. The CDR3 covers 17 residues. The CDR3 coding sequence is TGTGCCAGCAGTTTCAGTTACGGACAGGGGCTCAATCAGCCCCAGCATTTT. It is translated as CASSFSYGQGLNQPQHF.

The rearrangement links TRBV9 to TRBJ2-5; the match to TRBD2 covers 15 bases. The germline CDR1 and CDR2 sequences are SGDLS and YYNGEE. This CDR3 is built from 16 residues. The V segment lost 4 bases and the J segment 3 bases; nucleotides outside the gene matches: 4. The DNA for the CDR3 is TGTGCCAGCAGCTCCTGGACTAGCGGGAGGGAAGAGACCCAGTACTTC. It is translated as CASSSWTSGREETQYF.

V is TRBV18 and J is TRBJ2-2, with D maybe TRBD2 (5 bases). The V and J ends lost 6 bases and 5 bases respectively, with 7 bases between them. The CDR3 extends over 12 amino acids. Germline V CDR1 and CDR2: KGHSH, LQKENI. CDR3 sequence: CASSRRTGELFF. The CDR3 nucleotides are TGTGCCAGCTCCCGGAGGACCGGGGAGCTGTTTTTT. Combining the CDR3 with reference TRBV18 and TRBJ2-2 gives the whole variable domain NAGVMQNPRHLVRRRGQEARLRCSPMKGHSHVYWYRQLPEEGLKFMVYLQKENIIDESGMPKERFSAEFPKEGPSILRIQQVVRGDSAAYFCASSRRTGELFFGEGSRLTVL.

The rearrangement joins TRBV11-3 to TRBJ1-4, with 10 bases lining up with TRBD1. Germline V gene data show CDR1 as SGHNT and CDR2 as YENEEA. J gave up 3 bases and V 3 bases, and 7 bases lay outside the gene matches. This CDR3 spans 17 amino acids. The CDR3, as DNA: TGTGCCAGCAGCTTCGGACAGGGGGGATCAGCTAATGAAAAACTGTTTTTT. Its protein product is CASSFGQGGSANEKLFF.

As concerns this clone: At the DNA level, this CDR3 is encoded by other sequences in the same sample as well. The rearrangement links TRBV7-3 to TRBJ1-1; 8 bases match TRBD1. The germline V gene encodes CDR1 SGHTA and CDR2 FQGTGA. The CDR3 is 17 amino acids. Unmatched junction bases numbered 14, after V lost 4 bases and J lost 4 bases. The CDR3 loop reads CASSSLGQGIGGTEAFF. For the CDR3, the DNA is TGTGCCAGCAGCTCCCTCGGACAGGGTATTGGGGGCACTGAAGCTTTCTTT. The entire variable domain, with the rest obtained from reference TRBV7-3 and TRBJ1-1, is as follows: GAGVSQTPSNKVTEKGKYVELRCDPISGHTALYWYRQSLGQGPEFLIYFQGTGAADDSGLPNDRFFAVRPEGSVSTLKIQRTERGDSAVYLCASSSLGQGIGGTEAFFGQGTRLTVV.

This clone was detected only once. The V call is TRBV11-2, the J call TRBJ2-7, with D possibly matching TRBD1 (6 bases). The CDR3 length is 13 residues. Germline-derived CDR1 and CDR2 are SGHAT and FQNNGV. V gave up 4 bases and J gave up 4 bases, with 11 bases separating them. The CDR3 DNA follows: TGTGCCAGCAGCTCTAACAGGGCTTACGAGCAGTACTTC. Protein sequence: CASSSNRAYEQYF.